This TCR beta chain was obtained from a study of T-cell reconstitution after alpha-beta-depleted transplantation in children. Using unique molecular identifiers, the investigators prepared the TCRbeta library. Via MiXCR, TCRdb re-called the PCR reads, giving one row per CDR3 protein. The sample contains just over 350,000 distinct CDR3 sequences, 10% to 15% of which appear only once. This clonotype was seen a handful of times. J was trimmed by 7 bases and V by 3 bases; bases with no gene match: 8. Germline CDR1 is SQVTM and CDR2 is ANQGSEA. CDR3 length: 13 amino acids. This clonotype was obtained from a human donor who donated a stem cell graft to a child with Fanconi anemia. The starting material was PBMCs, obtained from the stem cell graft. The chain employs TRBV29-1 and TRBJ2-7; TRBD2 matches 8 bases. The CDR3 is CSVERLAGGEQYF. In DNA, the CDR3 is TGCAGCGTTGAGCGCCTAGCGGGCGGTGAGCAGTACTTC.